This T cell receptor beta chain was profiled in a study of tumor-infiltrating lymphocytes in primary liver carcinoma. Unsorted whole blood yielded blood RNA, and germline DNA was extracted as well. The V gene lost 7 bases and the J gene lost 8 bases, with 24 bases spanning the gap. The germline V gene has CDR1 MNHEY and CDR2 SVGEGT. The CDR3 consists of 16 residues. cDNA specific to TCR beta was made from 500 ng of total RNA, with a constant-region primer employed for priming. Sequencing libraries for TCR beta derived from three nested multiplex PCR rounds that used slightly modified ARM-PCR. Investigators reported that the first two PCR rounds, at approximately 11 cycles each, used TRBV1-TRBV30 forward primers with a C-beta reverse primer. TCRdb used MiXCR to reprocess the multiplex PCR reads, holding one entry per CDR3 protein. The sample includes fewer than 350,000 distinct CDR3 sequences, approximately 64% of them seen just once.

Sequencing was carried out using peripheral blood. The J gene is TRBJ2-1, the V gene TRBV6-2 or TRBV6-3; maybe TRBD2 (6 bases). The sequence was collected from a middle-aged man with primary liver carcinoma and hepatitis B virus infection. The CDR3 region is CASTPPGGITGDEQFF. The CDR3 DNA sequence: TGTGCCAGCACTCCCCCCGGCGGGATTACCGGGGATGAGCAGTTCTTC.